Presented here are 11 T cell receptor beta chains from one specimen sequenced in a study of metastatic and nonmetastatic thyroid tumors. Nobody among the patients had been given any treatment before thyroid surgery. From the PCR reads, TCRdb re-called clones with MiXCR. The sample lists about 92,000 clones; under 15% were seen once. Sequenced input: blood. The receptors here all came from a female donor with papillary thyroid cancer or a benign thyroid nodule (not recorded which). Some clones in this sample may be carry-over from other donors' samples.

This clone was found many times. The rearrangement joins TRBV6-6 to TRBJ1-5; no clear D. Germline assignment: CDR1 MNHNY and CDR2 SVGAGI (reference sequence). Trimming shortened V by 1 base and J by 8 bases, and 9 bases separated the two germline ends. The CDR3 spans 13 residues. The CDR3: CASSYYPGEPQHF. CDR3 coding DNA: TGTGCCAGCAGTTACTACCCCGGAGAGCCCCAGCATTTT.

Note on this clone: A read error is possible here, since a much larger clone lies one base away. The J gene is TRBJ2-3, the V gene TRBV14; 13 bases line up with TRBD2. Germline assignment: CDR1 SGHDN and CDR2 FVKESK. With 2 bases clipped from V and 2 bases from J, the junction kept 7 bases outside the gene matches. The length of the CDR3 is 18 residues. CDR3 in amino acids: CASSQSRTSGGFTDTQYF. The CDR3 nucleotides read TGTGCCAGCAGCCAATCCCGGACTAGCGGGGGCTTCACAGATACGCAGTATTTT.

This clone has a count of ten or more. J is TRBJ1-2 and V is TRBV19; no clear D. This CDR3 spans 16 amino acids. Germline V gene sequence: CDR1 LNHDA, CDR2 SQIVND (reference sequence). V shed 3 bases and J shed 0 bases, with 14 bases lying between them. This CDR3 is CASSISSGVTNYGYTF. The CDR3, as DNA: TGTGCCAGTAGTATCTCCTCGGGAGTAACTAACTATGGCTACACCTTC.

To note about this clone: An end of the junction differs from the germline gene, which may be a read error. This chain links TRBV5-1 with TRBJ2-7, with 9 bases lining up with TRBD1. CDR3 length equals 15 residues. CDR1 and CDR2 from the germline V gene are SGHRS and YFSETQ. CDR3: CASSLWDRATYEKYF. CDR3 nucleotide sequence: TGCGCCAGCAGCTTGTGGGACAGGGCCACCTACGAGAAGTACTTC.

This clone was picked up many times. The rearrangement links TRBV28 to TRBJ1-6, with D perhaps matching TRBD1 (5 bases). Trimming stripped 2 bases from V and 10 bases from J, with 15 bases between. The CDR3 has 15 residues. Germline CDR1 MDHEN, CDR2 SYDVKM. CDR3 DNA: TGTGCCAGCAGTTTACTCCAGGGCAGTCAATCACCCCTCCACTTT. Translated: CASSLLQGSQSPLHF.

This clone has more than one count but fewer than ten. A read error is possible here, since a much larger clone lies one base away. This sequence joins TRBV6-9 and TRBJ2-1, with D possibly called TRBD1 or TRBD2 (5 bases each). Per germline, CDR1 MNHGY and CDR2 SVAAGI. The CDR3 has 14 amino acids. The CDR3 DNA follows: TGCGCCAGCATTGAGTCTGGAACGGGGCATGAGCAGTTCTTC. Translation gives CASIESGTGHEQFF.

As concerns this clone: A read error is possible here, since a much larger clone lies one base away. The genes are TRBV18 and TRBJ1-1; D possibly corresponds to TRBD1 (5 bases). Germline lookup yields CDR1 KGHSH and CDR2 LQKENI. This CDR3 has 13 residues. The CDR3 loop reads CASSPREGTGAFF. Written as DNA, the CDR3 is TGTGCCAGCTCACCCAGGGAGGGGACTGGAGCTTTCTTT. Drawing the rest from reference TRBV18 and TRBJ1-1, the complete variable domain is NAGVMQNPRHLVRRRGQEARLRCSPMKGHSHVYWYRQLPEEGLKFMVYLQKENIIDESGMPKERFSAEFPKEGPSILRIQQVVRGDSAAYFCASSPREGTGAFFGQGTRLTVV.

CDR3 coding DNA: TGTGCCAGCATATCCCTCGGGCGACCCCCCTACGAGCAGTACTTC. Its translation is CASISLGRPPYEQYF. V is TRBV6-1 and J is TRBJ2-7; D ambiguous. Germline V gives CDR1 MNHNS, CDR2 SASEGT. The CDR3 runs 15 residues. V dropped 7 bases and J dropped 2 bases, with 18 bases sitting between them.

This clone appeared many times. The chain uses TRBV9 and TRBJ2-7; D unclear. Germline V gene lookup returns CDR1 SGDLS and CDR2 YYNGEE. Trimming took off 3 bases at V and 1 base at J, with 11 bases between the two ends. The CDR3 contains 14 residues. The CDR3 reads CASSARTGSYEQYF. The CDR3 DNA reads TGTGCCAGCAGCGCCCGAACTGGATCCTACGAGCAGTACTTC.

Note on this clone: A much larger clone differs from this one at a single base, so this may be a read error. This chain links TRBV6-4 with TRBJ2-2, with 16 bases lining up with TRBD2. The germline V gene encodes CDR1 MRHNA and CDR2 SNTAGT. This CDR3 is 22 amino acids long. Trimming took 5 bases from V and 7 from J; bases not matched to a gene: 22. CDR3 coding DNA: TGTGCCAGCAGTACCACCGACCCCGGGGGACTAGCGGGGGGGAGTCAGGTCGGGGAGCTGTTTTTT. Translated: CASSTTDPGGLAGGSQVGELFF.

A remark on this clone: Germline is not matched at one junction end, which may reflect a read error. This chain connects TRBV20-1 to TRBJ2-5; 10 bases line up with TRBD2. The CDR3 runs to 16 residues. Germline CDR1 DFQATT, CDR2 SNEGSKA (reference sequence). The chain's CDR3 is CIASKLAGALQETQYF. The CDR3 nucleotides read TGCATTGCTAGCAAGCTAGCGGGGGCCCTACAAGAGACCCAGTACTTC.